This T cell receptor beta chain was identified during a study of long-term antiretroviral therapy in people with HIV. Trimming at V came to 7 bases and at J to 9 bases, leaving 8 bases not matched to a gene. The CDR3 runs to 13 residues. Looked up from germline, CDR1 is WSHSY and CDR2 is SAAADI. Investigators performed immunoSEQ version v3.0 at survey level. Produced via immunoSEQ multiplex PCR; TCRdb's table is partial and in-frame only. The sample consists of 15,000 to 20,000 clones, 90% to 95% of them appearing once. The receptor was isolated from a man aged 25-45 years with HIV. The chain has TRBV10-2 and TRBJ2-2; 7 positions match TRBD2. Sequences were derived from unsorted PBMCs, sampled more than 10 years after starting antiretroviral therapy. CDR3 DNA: TGCGCCAGCACTGGGGGGGGTCGACGGGAGCTGTTTTTT. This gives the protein CASTGGGRRELFF.